This T cell receptor (beta chain) is drawn from a study of shared clonotypes between healthy human individuals. The method was immunoSEQ multiplex PCR; TCRdb's version includes in-frame clones alone and lacks a portion of them. In the table there are over 2 million clones, around 93% of which are singletons. Notes on this clone: The sample carries other DNA sequences with the same CDR3.

The sequence derives from a man aged 18 to 29 in good health. Some clones in this sample may be carry-over from other donors' samples. What was sequenced was naive CD4+ T cells from PBMCs. Specified subset: CD45RA+ positively selected.

The CDR3 protein is CASRLNYGYTF. The CDR3 nucleotides read TGTGCCAGCAGGCTTAACTATGGCTACACCTTC. The chain couples TRBV6-1 to TRBJ1-2, with no clear D. The CDR3 loop spans 11 amino acids. In germline, CDR1 is MNHNS, CDR2 SASEGT. Trimming removed 6 bases at V and 1 base at J, with 3 bases between.